This T cell receptor (beta chain) was recovered during a study of blood T cell repertoires in COVID-19. Study background: From the United States, Italy and Spain came samples of acute and convalescent COVID-19. Sources were T cells, B-cell-depleted T cells, or PBMCs; the material itself was cDNA or gDNA.

Trimming cost V 7 bases and J 5 bases; bases outside gene matches: 7. This CDR3 has 15 amino acids. The V gene's germline CDR1 is ENHRY and CDR2 SYGVKD. Authors' methods: Reference gene primer amplification gave nucleated cell count estimates. Produced via immunoSEQ multiplex PCR; TCRdb's table is partial and in-frame only. V and J calls and clone size are copied from that table; D and trimming were computed from the DNA. The data show approximately 120,000 clones, around nine tenths seen once. Patients in Seattle were enrolled during active infection, then followed longitudinally. The chain couples TRBV10-3 to TRBJ1-3; 11 nucleotides agree with TRBD1. The sample consisted of peripheral blood. The clonotype was recovered from a man aged 45-65 years with COVID-19, enrolled during active disease. Written as DNA, the CDR3 is TGTGCCATCAACGAAGGGACAGGGGGACGAAACACCATATATTTT. Its protein product is CAINEGTGGRNTIYF.